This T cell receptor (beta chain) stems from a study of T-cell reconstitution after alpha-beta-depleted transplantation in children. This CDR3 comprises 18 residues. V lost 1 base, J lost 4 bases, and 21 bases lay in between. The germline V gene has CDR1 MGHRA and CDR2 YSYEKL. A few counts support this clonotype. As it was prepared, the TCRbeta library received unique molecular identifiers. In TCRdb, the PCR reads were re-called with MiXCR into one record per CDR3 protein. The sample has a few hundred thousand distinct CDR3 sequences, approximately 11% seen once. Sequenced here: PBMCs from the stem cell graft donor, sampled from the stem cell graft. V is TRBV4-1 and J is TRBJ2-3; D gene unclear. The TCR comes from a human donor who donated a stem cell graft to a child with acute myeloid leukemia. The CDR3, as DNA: TGCGCCAGCAGCCAAGTGGGTCTCCTCCAAAGTGGGGCAGATACGCAGTATTTT. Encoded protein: CASSQVGLLQSGADTQYF.